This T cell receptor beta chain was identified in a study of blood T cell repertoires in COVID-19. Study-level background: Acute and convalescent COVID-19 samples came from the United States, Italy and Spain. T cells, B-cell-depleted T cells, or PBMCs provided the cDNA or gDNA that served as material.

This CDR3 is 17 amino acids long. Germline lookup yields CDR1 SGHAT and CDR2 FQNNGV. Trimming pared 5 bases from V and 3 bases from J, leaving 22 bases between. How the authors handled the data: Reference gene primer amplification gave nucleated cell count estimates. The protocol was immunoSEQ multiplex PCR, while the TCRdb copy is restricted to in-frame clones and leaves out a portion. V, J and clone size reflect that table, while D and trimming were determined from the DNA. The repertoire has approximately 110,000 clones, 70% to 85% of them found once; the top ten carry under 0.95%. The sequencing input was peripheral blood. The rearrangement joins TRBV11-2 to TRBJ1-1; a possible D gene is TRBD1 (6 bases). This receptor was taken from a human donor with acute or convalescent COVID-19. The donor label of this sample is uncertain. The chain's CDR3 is CASSPVRGGYTDTEAFF. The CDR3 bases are TGTGCCAGCAGCCCAGTGAGGGGGGGGTATACGGACACTGAAGCTTTCTTT.